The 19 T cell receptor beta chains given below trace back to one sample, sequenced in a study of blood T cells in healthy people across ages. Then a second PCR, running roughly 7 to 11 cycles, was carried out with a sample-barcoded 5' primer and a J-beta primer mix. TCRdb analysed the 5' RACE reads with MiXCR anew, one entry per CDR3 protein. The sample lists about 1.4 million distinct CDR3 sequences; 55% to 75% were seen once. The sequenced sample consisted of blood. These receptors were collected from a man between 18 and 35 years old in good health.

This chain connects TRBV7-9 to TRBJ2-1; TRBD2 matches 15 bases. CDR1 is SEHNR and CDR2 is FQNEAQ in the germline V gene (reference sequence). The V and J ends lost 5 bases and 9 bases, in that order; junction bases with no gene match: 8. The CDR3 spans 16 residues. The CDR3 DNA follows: TGTGCCAGCAGCCCAAGGACTAGCGGGAGGGCCAGTGAGCAGTTCTTC. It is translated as CASSPRTSGRASEQFF.

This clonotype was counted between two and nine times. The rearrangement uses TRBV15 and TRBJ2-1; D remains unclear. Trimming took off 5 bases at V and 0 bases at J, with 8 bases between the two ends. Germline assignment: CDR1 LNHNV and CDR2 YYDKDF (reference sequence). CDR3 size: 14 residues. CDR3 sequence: CATSFFNSYNEQFF. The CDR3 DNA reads TGTGCCACCAGCTTTTTTAACTCCTACAATGAGCAGTTCTTC.

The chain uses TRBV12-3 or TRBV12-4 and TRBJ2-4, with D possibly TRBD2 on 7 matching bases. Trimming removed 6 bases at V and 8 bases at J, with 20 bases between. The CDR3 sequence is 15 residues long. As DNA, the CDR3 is TGTGCCAGCAGCTTGGACTGGGGGGGGGGCGACATTCAGTACTTC. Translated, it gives CASSLDWGGGDIQYF.

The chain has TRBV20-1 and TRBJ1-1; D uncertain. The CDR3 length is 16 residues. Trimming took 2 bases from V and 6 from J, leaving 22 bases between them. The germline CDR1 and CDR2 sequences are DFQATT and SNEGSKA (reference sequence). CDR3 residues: CSARPYKVVRTSEAFF. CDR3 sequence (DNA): TGCAGTGCTAGACCCTATAAGGTTGTTAGGACTTCTGAAGCTTTCTTT.

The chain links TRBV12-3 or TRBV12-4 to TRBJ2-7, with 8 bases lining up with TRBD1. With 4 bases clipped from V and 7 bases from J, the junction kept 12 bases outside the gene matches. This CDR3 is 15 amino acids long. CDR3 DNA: TGTGCCAGCAGTTCGGGACAGGCGACATACAATGAGCAGTACTTC. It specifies CASSSGQATYNEQYF.

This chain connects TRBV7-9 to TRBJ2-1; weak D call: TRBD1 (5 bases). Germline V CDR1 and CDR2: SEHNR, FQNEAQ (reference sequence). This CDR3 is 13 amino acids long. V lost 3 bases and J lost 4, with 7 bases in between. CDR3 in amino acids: CASSFRQYNEQFF. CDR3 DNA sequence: TGTGCCAGCAGCTTCCGACAGTACAATGAGCAGTTCTTC.

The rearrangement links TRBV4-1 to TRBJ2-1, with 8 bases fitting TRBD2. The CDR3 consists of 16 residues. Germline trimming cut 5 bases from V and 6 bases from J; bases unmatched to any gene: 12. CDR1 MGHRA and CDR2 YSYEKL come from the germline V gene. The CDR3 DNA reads TGCGCCAGCAGCGGGAGCGGGAGCGGGGGTATCAATGAGCAGTTCTTC. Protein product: CASSGSGSGGINEQFF.

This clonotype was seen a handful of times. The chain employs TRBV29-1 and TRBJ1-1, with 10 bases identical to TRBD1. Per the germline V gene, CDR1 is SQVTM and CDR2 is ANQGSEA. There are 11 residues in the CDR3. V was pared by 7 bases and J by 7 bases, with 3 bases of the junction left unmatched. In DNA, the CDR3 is TGCAGCGCGGACAGGGGGAATGAAGCTTTCTTT. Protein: CSADRGNEAFF. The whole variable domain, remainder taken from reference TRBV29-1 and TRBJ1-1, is SAVISQKPSRDICQRGTSLTIQCQVDSQVTMMFWYRQQPGQSLTLIATANQGSEATYESGFVIDKFPISRPNLTFSTLTVSNMSPEDSSIYLCSADRGNEAFFGQGTRLTVV.

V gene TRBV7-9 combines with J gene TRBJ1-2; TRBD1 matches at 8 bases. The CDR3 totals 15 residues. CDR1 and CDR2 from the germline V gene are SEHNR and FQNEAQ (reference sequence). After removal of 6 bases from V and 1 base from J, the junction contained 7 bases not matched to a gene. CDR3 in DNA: TGTGCCAGCAGATCCACAGGGGGAGTTAACTATGGCTACACCTTC. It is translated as CASRSTGGVNYGYTF.

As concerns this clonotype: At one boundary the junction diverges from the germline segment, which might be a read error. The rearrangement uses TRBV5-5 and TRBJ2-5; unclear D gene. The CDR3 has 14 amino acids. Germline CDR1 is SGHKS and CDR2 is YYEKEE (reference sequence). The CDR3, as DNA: TGTTCCAGCAGCTTCCCCGATTCGGCGGAGACCCAGTACTTC. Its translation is CSSSFPDSAETQYF.

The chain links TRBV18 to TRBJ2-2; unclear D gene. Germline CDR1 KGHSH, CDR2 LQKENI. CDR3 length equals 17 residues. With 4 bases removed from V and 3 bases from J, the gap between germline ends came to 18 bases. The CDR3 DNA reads TGTGCCAGCTCACGACGCCAGAACTCTAGGGACACCGGGGAGCTGTTTTTT. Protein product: CASSRRQNSRDTGELFF.

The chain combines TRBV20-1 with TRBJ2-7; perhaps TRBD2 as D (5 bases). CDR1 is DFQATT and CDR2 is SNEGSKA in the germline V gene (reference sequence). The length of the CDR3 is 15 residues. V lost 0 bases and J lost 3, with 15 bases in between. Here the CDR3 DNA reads TGCAGTGCTAGAGATGAGGGCAAAACGGGCTACGAGCAGTACTTC. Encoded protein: CSARDEGKTGYEQYF.

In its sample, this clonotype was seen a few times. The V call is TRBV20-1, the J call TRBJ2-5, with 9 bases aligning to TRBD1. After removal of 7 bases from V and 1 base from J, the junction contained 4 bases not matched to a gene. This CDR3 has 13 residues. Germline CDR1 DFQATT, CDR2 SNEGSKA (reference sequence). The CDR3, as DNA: TGCAGTGGAACGACAGGGGGCCAAGAGACCCAGTACTTC. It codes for CSGTTGGQETQYF.

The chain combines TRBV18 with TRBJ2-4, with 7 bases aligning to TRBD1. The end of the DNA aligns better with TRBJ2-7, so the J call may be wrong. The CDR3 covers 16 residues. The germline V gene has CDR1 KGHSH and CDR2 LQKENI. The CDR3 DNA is TGTGCCAGCTCACGATCCCAGGGGGAGAGGACCTACGAGCAGTACTTC. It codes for CASSRSQGERTYEQYF.

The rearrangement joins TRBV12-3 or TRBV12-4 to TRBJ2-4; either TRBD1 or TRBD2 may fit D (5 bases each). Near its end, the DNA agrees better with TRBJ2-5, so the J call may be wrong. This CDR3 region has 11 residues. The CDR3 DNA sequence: TGTGGAGTGGGGACCCAAGAGACCCAGTACTTC. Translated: CGVGTQETQYF.

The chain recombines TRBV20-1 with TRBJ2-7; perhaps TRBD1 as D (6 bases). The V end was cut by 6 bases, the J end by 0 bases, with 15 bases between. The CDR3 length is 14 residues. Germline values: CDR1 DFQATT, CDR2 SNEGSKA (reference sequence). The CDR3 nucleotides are TGCAGTGCACCAGACCTCAGGGGCTCCTACGAGCAGTACTTC. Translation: CSAPDLRGSYEQYF.

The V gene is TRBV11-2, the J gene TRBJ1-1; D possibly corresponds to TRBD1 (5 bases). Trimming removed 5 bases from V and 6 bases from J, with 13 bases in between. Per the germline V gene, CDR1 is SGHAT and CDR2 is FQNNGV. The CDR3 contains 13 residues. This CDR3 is CASSRGQVAEAFF. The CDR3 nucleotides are TGTGCCAGCAGCCGAGGACAAGTAGCTGAAGCTTTCTTT.

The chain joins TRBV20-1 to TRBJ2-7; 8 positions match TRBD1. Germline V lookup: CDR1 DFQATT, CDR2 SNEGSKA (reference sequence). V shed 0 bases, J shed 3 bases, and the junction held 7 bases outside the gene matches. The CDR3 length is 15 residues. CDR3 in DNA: TGCAGTGCTAGAGATTCCCGGACAGGGCTCTACGAGCAGTACTTC. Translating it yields CSARDSRTGLYEQYF.

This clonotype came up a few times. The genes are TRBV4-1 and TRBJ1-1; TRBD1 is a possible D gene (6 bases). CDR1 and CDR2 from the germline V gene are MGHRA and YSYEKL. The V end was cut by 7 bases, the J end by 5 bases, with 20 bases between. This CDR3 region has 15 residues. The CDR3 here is CASIKGGGRGTEAFF. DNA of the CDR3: TGCGCCAGCATCAAAGGGGGGGGGCGAGGAACTGAAGCTTTCTTT.